This entry is about one T cell receptor beta chain. The record originates from a study of blood T cell repertoires in COVID-19. Between the trimmed V and J ends, which lost 0 bases and 2 bases, there was a span of 16 bases. Germline V gene lookup returns CDR1 LNHDA and CDR2 SQIVND (reference sequence). The CDR3 has 17 amino acids. Sequencing was performed with immunoSEQ multiplex PCR; in TCRdb, only in-frame clones are kept and a portion is missing. The sample lists about 220,000 clones, under 90% seen once, with roughly 3.5% in the top ten. The chain carries TRBV19 and TRBJ1-1; no reliable D call. The TCR comes from a woman aged 60-75 years who had recovered from COVID-19. Sequencing was carried out using PBMCs or T cells enriched from blood (not recorded which). The CDR3 bases are TGTGCCAGTAGTATAGATAGGATGGCCGGAGCTAACACTGAAGCTTTCTTT. Translating gives CASSIDRMAGANTEAFF.